Below, 2 T cell receptor beta chains from the same sample are listed, as sequenced in a study of blood T cells in healthy people across ages. For the second PCR, which ran for about 6 to 12 cycles, a sample-barcoded 5' primer and a J-beta primer mix were used. TCRdb called the 5' RACE reads again in MiXCR, with one record for every CDR3 protein. The sample lists 850,000 to 1,300,000 distinct CDR3 sequences, over 35% occurring once. The sequencing input was blood. These receptors all stem from an older woman in good health.

This chain links TRBV12-3 or TRBV12-4 with TRBJ1-5; no clear D gene. V lost 6 bases and J 4 bases, leaving 16 bases between the germline ends. The CDR3 runs 15 residues. CDR3 residues: CASSHGGDSNQPQHF. CDR3 DNA sequence: TGTGCCAGCAGCCACGGTGGGGATAGTAATCAGCCCCAGCATTTT.

The chain carries TRBV7-8 and TRBJ2-3, with 10 bases lining up with TRBD2. This CDR3 comprises 15 residues. With 6 bases clipped from V and 4 bases from J, the junction kept 7 bases outside the gene matches. The germline CDR1 and CDR2 sequences are SGHVS and FQNEAQ. The CDR3 DNA reads TGTGCCAGCAGTTCAATAGCGGGAGGCGCAGATACGCAGTATTTT. Amino acids: CASSSIAGGADTQYF.